This T cell receptor (beta chain) appears in the sequencing data of a study of T cells after yellow fever vaccination. Background on the study: The authors prepared low-cell-number fractions using SMART-Seq v4 Ultra Low Input. Study findings and constraints: Reappearance after the booster was seen for most primary-vaccination clones, at more than 95% CD4 and 75% to 90% CD8. Shared CD4/CD8 clonotypes were a small share, likely from convergent recombination.

Germline V gene sequence: CDR1 MGHDK, CDR2 SYGVNS. The CDR3 runs to 15 residues. Trimming left V 6 bases short and J 6 bases short, with 17 bases between. Universal primer sites and UMIs were introduced during 5'RACE template-switching synthesis of TCR cDNA. TCRdb reanalysed the 5' RACE reads using MiXCR and keeps one entry per CDR3 protein. The sample includes 610,000 or so distinct CDR3 sequences, roughly an eighth of them seen just once. Note on this clonotype: What it recognizes is unknown.

The sequencing here drew on PBMCs, taken on the day of the yellow fever booster vaccination. The chain carries TRBV25-1 and TRBJ2-2; D may be TRBD2 (6 bases). This receptor was identified in a man aged 25-45 years who received the YFV17D yellow fever vaccine. The CDR3 loop is CASRRPGLVSGELFF. CDR3 DNA sequence: TGTGCCAGCAGAAGGCCGGGACTTGTCTCCGGGGAGCTGTTTTTT.